This T cell receptor (beta chain) is drawn from a study of cytomegalovirus exposure and HLA in healthy donors. Study-level information: Unique TCR beta sequences numbering some 120 million came from 150 million to 200 million T cells in an earlier analysis. Study observations and caveats: Listed as cytomegalovirus-associated were roughly 180 TCR beta chains.

Turning to this clone: Its antigen is unknown.

This PCR relied on a set of 60 Vbeta primers and 13 Jbeta primers. TCRdb keeps only in-frame clones here, not all; method: immunoSEQ multiplex PCR. This table holds some 46,000 clones. The sample was PBMCs. The origin of this receptor is a woman in her 30s in good health and CMV-seronegative.

The CDR3 nucleotides read TGTGCCGGGACCCTCGGACAGGGGGCTGGAACTGAAGCTTTCTTT. This sequence encodes CAGTLGQGAGTEAFF. The chain carries TRBV30 and TRBJ1-1; 11 positions agree with TRBD1. Losses at the gene ends were 8 bases for V and 5 bases for J; bases not matched to a gene: 13. Germline values: CDR1 GTSNPN, CDR2 SVGIG (reference sequence). This CDR3 has 15 residues. Together with reference TRBV30 and TRBJ1-1, the CDR3 gives the full variable domain: SQTIHQWPATLVQPVGSPLSLECTVEGTSNPNLYWYRQAAGRGLQLLFYSVGIGQISSEVPQNLSASRPQDRQFILSSKKLLLSDSGFYLCAGTLGQGAGTEAFFGQGTRLTVV.